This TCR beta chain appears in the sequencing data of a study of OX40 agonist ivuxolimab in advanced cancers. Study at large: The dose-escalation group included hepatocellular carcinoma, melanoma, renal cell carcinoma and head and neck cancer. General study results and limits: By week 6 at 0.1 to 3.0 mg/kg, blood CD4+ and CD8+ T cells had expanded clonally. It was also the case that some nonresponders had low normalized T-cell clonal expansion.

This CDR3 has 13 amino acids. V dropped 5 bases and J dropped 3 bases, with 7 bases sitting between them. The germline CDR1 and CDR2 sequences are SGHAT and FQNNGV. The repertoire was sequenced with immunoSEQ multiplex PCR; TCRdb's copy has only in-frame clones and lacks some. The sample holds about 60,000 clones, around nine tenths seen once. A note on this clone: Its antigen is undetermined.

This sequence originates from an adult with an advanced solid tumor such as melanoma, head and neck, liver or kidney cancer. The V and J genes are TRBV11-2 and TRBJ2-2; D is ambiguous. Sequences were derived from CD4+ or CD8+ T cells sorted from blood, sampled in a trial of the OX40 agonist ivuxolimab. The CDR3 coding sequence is TGTGCCAGCAGCGTCGTATACACCGGGGAGCTGTTTTTT. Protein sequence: CASSVVYTGELFF.